This T cell receptor (beta chain) was recovered during a study of T cells in Graves' hyperthyroidism and ophthalmopathy (dated by TCRdb to about 2019). Regarding the research as a whole: Peripheral blood samples were taken at the time of initial diagnosis, prior to any treatment. TCR V-J signatures able to tell the groups apart were searched for in a discovery cohort of 90 to 100 patients, of whom more than 40 had Graves' ophthalmopathy and about 60 had stable Graves' hyperthyroidism. Prospective prediction of ophthalmopathy was tested in an independent validation cohort of 18 hyperthyroidism patients and 17 patients who later progressed to ophthalmopathy. TCR Vbeta CDR3 sequencing of 135 peripheral blood samples (around 45 ophthalmopathy, 70 to 85 hyperthyroidism and 17 progressor patients) is reported in the paper. Thyroid tissue and blood T-cell repertoires from six Graves' hyperthyroidism patients were also compared in the study. The roughly 94 discovery patients were randomly split 7:3 into training and test sets. Following sampling, methimazole starting at 30 mg daily was given to hyperthyroidism patients, and high-dose intravenous methylprednisolone was given to ophthalmopathy patients. Study-wide conclusions, independent of this receptor: In cross-validation, a model built on a 13 V-J signature told ophthalmopathy apart from stable hyperthyroidism with less than 90% sensitivity and 81% to 82% specificity, and in testing the same model reached 80%/75%. No statistical method was used to set the sample size in advance, and investigators knew the group allocation. In validation, the model predicted progression to ophthalmopathy a median of roughly 6.5 months before onset, with approximately 70% sensitivity and 72.22% specificity. Blood samples also contained most of the expanded thyroid clonotypes (frequency above 0.001), which suggests that blood repertoires may reflect thyroid immune responses.

Ophthalmopathy patients had moderately to severely active disease, Clinical Activity Score of at least 3, NOSPECS grade of at least 4, and duration under 3 months. Exclusion was applied to patients with uncontrolled infections, other autoimmune diseases, pregnancy or lactation. Diagnoses were established on the basis of clinical symptoms, serum thyroxine and TRAb, thyroid ultrasound, and orbital computed tomography. PBMCs were separated from roughly 10 ml of fresh peripheral blood using Ficoll-Paque density gradient centrifugation. Total RNA was extracted using Trizol reagent, and RNA quality was assessed on an Agilent 2100 Bioanalyzer. TCR beta CDR3 regions were amplified from RNA transcripts. The first round of RT-PCR for the TCR CDR3 was performed with the HTBI primer set and the Qiagen OneStep RT-PCR kit. The libraries were constructed in a second round of multiplex PCR and then size-selected and purified. Paired-end sequencing of the libraries was performed with 100 bp reads on an Illumina HiSeq2000. Turning to the authors' computational methods: SOAPnuke was used to process the raw data, with reads discarded if the reads contained adapters or uncalled bases, had a mean Phred below 15, or lacked an exact constant-primer or identifier match. COPE v1.2.5 was used to merge the high-quality paired reads, and each unique nucleotide sequence was defined as a clonotype. MiTCR v1.1 was used to align clonotypes to the IMGT TRBV, TRBD and TRBJ reference segments. The analysis was restricted to V-J combinations with a frequency above 0.0001, which together covered 99% to 99.2% of the repertoires. A TCS score was defined as the ratio between F50 (clonal expansion) and ExV (chaos), using BLOSUM62-based TCRdist between CDR3 peptides within each V-J. Welch's t-statistics and random forest reduced 500 to 650 V-J features to roughly 13, which were used in a naive Bayes classifier (R e1071). The public reads were reprocessed in TCRdb via fastp at Q25 and MiXCR, keeping in-frame beta chains. Rows are combined by CDR3 protein, so each entry shows the most common genes and DNA. For this entry, the V and J calls and clone size follow TCRdb and not the study's own pipeline. The sample profile shows approximately 490,000 distinct CDR3 sequences; less than 25% of them were found once. Under 55% of the sample is in the top ten clones.

This clonotype was observed at least ten times. The antigen it binds to is not known. No base quality values were provided; no much bigger clone lies one nucleotide off. The CDR3 contains 16 residues, cysteine and phenylalanine counted. Here the CDR3 DNA is all that survives: 48 bases in frame from base 1. The germline V gene sets CDR1 to MNHEY and CDR2 to SVGEGT. Here V drops 5 bases and J drops 4 bases, and the junction holds 11 bases not matched to any gene. The chain couples TRBV6-2 or TRBV6-3 to TRBJ2-7; the central 10 bases match TRBD2. Source material: blood. The TCR was taken from a woman aged 70-85 years with Graves' ophthalmopathy. The nucleotide sequence reads as follows: TGTGCCAGCAGTCCCCTCGGAAGCGGGAGGGGATACGAGCAGTACTTC. Its protein reads: CASSPLGSGRGYEQYF.